The T cell receptor beta chain described here comes from a study of vaccination and CD4 T cells after COVID-19. The overall study: The post-vaccine samples came a median around 71 days after dose two (range 14 to 241). The control cultures got either a CEFX pool, an HIV-1 Nef pool, or no peptide at all.

Cultured CD4+ T cell DNA was sequenced using the Oncomine TCR Beta short-read assay. Each CDR3 protein gets one entry after TCRdb re-called the PCR reads with MiXCR. Of about 10,000 distinct CDR3 sequences listed, under 75% are singletons. Treatment defined: roughly 10-day PBMC culture with coronavirus spike peptide pools or control peptides (ViraFEST assay). After expanding antigen-specific T cells with peptide pools, ViraFEST sequenced their TCRs. The V segment lost 0 bases and the J segment 4 bases; nucleotides outside the gene matches: 19. The CDR3 spans 20 residues. Germline CDR1 is MNHEY and CDR2 is SVGEGT. As regards this clonotype: Its specificity is unknown.

The TCR sequence derives from a human donor who had recovered from COVID-19. V is TRBV6-2 or TRBV6-3 and J is TRBJ2-3, with 7 bases aligning to TRBD2. Sequencing was carried out using CD4+ T cells from blood, cultured in vitro. CDR3 residues: CASSYSRLPGDYLSADTQYF. The CDR3 DNA reads as TGTGCCAGCAGTTACTCGCGCCTCCCTGGGGACTACCTATCGGCAGATACGCAGTATTTT.